This entry features one T cell receptor (beta chain) sequence. The sample originates from a study of cytomegalovirus exposure and HLA in healthy donors. The PCR used 60 Vbeta and 13 Jbeta primers. Only in-frame clones appear in the TCRdb table, and some are missing; sequencing was by immunoSEQ multiplex PCR. This repertoire includes about 200,000 clones. This CDR3 comprises 18 residues. J was trimmed by 8 bases and V by 0 bases; bases with no gene match: 11. Looked up from germline, CDR1 is SGHRS and CDR2 is YFSETQ. Sequences were obtained from PBMCs. This chain connects TRBV5-1 to TRBJ2-1, with TRBD2 identical over 13 bases. This receptor was taken from a girl aged 2-10 years in good health and CMV-seropositive. The CDR3 sequence is CASSLAGWTSGSSYEQFF. The CDR3, as DNA: TGCGCCAGCAGCTTGGCAGGTTGGACTAGCGGGAGTAGTTATGAGCAGTTCTTC.